What follows are 8 T cell receptor beta chains derived from one specimen sequenced in a study of early T cells in non-severe SARS-CoV-2 infection. TCRdb used MiXCR to reprocess the 5' RACE reads, holding one entry per CDR3 protein. The table has about 55,000 distinct CDR3 sequences, less than 9.5% seen once. The source material was whole blood. The receptors here all came from an adult who was a healthcare worker with PCR-confirmed SARS-CoV-2 infection or an uninfected control (not recorded which).

This clonotype was observed a handful of times. In DNA form, the CDR3 reads TGTGCCAGCGGGGCTAATCGGCTAGTAAGTGACCACCAAGAGACCCAGTACTTC. It translates to CASGANRLVSDHQETQYF. The J gene is TRBJ2-5, the V gene TRBV2; D may be TRBD1 (5 bases). The CDR3 is 18 amino acids. In germline, CDR1 is SNHLY, CDR2 FYNNEI. V was clipped by 8 bases and J by 0 bases, with 25 bases between them.

The rearrangement joins TRBV12-5 to TRBJ1-1; D may be TRBD1 (6 bases). The CDR3 consists of 18 residues. V was pared by 0 bases and J by 4 bases, with 21 bases between. Germline V gene lookup returns CDR1 LGHNT and CDR2 FRNRAP. CDR3 region: CASGLVVLLGAGGTEAFF. For the CDR3, the DNA is TGTGCTAGTGGTTTGGTAGTGTTGTTGGGGGCGGGAGGCACTGAAGCTTTCTTT.

This clonotype was observed a few times. This rearrangement joins TRBV10-2 to TRBJ1-1; D remains unclear. The V gene's germline CDR1 is WSHSY and CDR2 SAAADI. This CDR3 comprises 11 residues. V lost 8 bases, J lost 1 base, and 5 bases lay in between. CDR3: CASGENTEAFF. The CDR3, as DNA: TGCGCCAGCGGGGAGAACACTGAAGCTTTCTTT.

This clonotype has a handful of counts. The rearrangement links TRBV12-3 or TRBV12-4 to TRBJ2-1; 7 bases map to TRBD1. CDR3 length equals 15 residues. The junction had 6 bases not matched to a gene; V was cut back by 3 bases and J by 4 bases. CDR3 bases: TGTGCCAGCAGTTTTGACAGGGCGATTTACAATGAGCAGTTCTTC. Translation gives CASSFDRAIYNEQFF.

The rearrangement links TRBV4-1 to TRBJ2-6; D gene ambiguous. Per germline, CDR1 MGHRA and CDR2 YSYEKL. The CDR3 totals 16 residues. Trimming pared 0 bases from V and 4 bases from J, leaving 10 bases between. CDR3: CASSQDAGAGANVLTF. The CDR3 DNA follows: TGCGCCAGCAGCCAAGATGCCGGAGCCGGGGCCAACGTCCTGACTTTC.

The chain is built from TRBV4-1 and TRBJ2-2; unclear D gene. CDR1 is MGHRA, CDR2 YSYEKL, per germline. V was trimmed by 2 bases and J by 4 bases, leaving 11 bases between them. The length of the CDR3 is 15 residues. The CDR3 region is CASSQFSETTGELFF. CDR3 sequence (DNA): TGCGCCAGCAGCCAATTTTCTGAAACCACCGGGGAGCTGTTTTTT.

This clonotype was seen ten or more times. The V gene is TRBV13, the J gene TRBJ1-6, with D hard to call. The V end lost 5 bases, the J end lost 10 bases, and 12 bases lay between the germline ends. CDR1 and CDR2 from the germline V gene are PRHDT and FYEKMQ (reference sequence). This CDR3 has 13 amino acids. CDR3: CASSPGGGSPLHF. DNA for the CDR3: TGTGCCAGCAGCCCCGGAGGAGGCTCACCCCTCCACTTT. Full variable domain (remainder filled in from reference TRBV13 and TRBJ1-6): AAGVIQSPRHLIKEKRETATLKCYPIPRHDTVYWYQQGPGQDPQFLISFYEKMQSDKGSIPDRFSAQQFSDYHSELNMSSLELGDSALYFCASSPGGGSPLHFGNGTRLTVT.

In this sample, this clonotype turned up a few times. The chain employs TRBV4-2 and TRBJ2-3; 8 nucleotides line up with TRBD2. From germline, CDR1 is LGHNA and CDR2 YNFKEQ. This CDR3 comprises 15 residues. The J segment lost 4 bases and the V segment lost 3 bases, leaving 6 bases of the junction unmatched. CDR3 loop: CASSQAGGGADTQYF. In DNA form, the CDR3 reads TGTGCCAGCAGCCAGGCGGGGGGTGGCGCAGATACGCAGTATTTT.